A selection of T cell receptor beta chains follows, all from one sample in a study of blood T cells in healthy people across ages. MiXCR, run by TCRdb on the 5' RACE reads, gives a single entry per CDR3 protein. The sample holds 800,000 to 900,000 distinct CDR3 sequences, 62% seen once. The sequencing sample was made of blood. These receptors were obtained from a man between 25 and 39 years old in good health. Each CDR3 is given with its conserved first and last residue. D genes are given only for firm matches. Some rows have no size entry. The others give once, few or many, or a class for an expanded clone.

cdr3_nt	cdr3_aa	v_call	j_call	clone_size	cdr3_length	d_call
TGTGCCAGCAGCACTCAATCCACCCCCGGGGCCAACGTCCTGACTTTC	CASSTQSTPGANVLTF	TRBV9	TRBJ2-6	.	16	.
TGTGCCAGCAGCGGGGGGTTCAACATTCAGTACTTC	CASSGGFNIQYF	TRBV6-5	TRBJ2-4	.	12	TRBD2
TGTGCCAACCGGGACAACAATGAGCAGTTCTTC	CANRDNNEQFF	TRBV10-3	TRBJ2-1	few	11	.
TGCAGTGCTAGTCGGCGACAGGGGGTTTCCGGGCAGTACTTC	CSASRRQGVSGQYF	TRBV20-1	TRBJ2-5	.	14	TRBD1
TGTGCCAGCAGCTTGGGTCAGGGGACGACTGGGGCCAACGTCCTGACTTTC	CASSLGQGTTGANVLTF	TRBV7-9	TRBJ2-6	.	17	.
TGCAGTGCTAGTATTGCAGGGACTAACTATGGCTACACCTTC	CSASIAGTNYGYTF	TRBV20-1	TRBJ1-2	.	14	.
TGTGCCAGCAGTGACGGCTCAGGGGGGGGATTAGCTTTCTTT	CASSDGSGGGLAFF	TRBV2	TRBJ1-1	.	14	TRBD1
TGTGCCAGCAGCTCCAGGGTCTCGACCTACGAGCAGTACTTC	CASSSRVSTYEQYF	TRBV9	TRBJ2-7	.	14	.
TGCAGTGCTACACAGGGAATGGATAATTCACCCCTCCACTTT	CSATQGMDNSPLHF	TRBV20-1	TRBJ1-6	.	14	.
TGTGCCAGCACTACCGATGGGACAGCCCTTAATTCACCCCTCCACTTT	CASTTDGTALNSPLHF	TRBV13	TRBJ1-6	.	16	TRBD1
TGTGCCAGCACCGGGACTAGTAACAATGAGCAGTTCTTC	CASTGTSNNEQFF	TRBV6-5	TRBJ2-1	.	13	TRBD2
TGCGCCAGCAGCCAAGATGTAGGACAGCCGGCCCCTCAAGAGACCCAGTACTTC	CASSQDVGQPAPQETQYF	TRBV4-3	TRBJ2-5	.	18	.
TGTGCCAGCAGCCCACCCGGGACTCACCGGGGTGAGCAGTTCTTC	CASSPPGTHRGEQFF	TRBV7-3	TRBJ2-1	.	15	.
TGCAGTGCTAGGGGCAGGGAAGGGGATCAGCCCCAGCATTTT	CSARGREGDQPQHF	TRBV20-1	TRBJ1-5	.	14	.
TGCAGCGTGGGGGGGGAAACCTCCTACGAGCAGTACTTC	CSVGGETSYEQYF	TRBV29-1	TRBJ2-7	few	13	TRBD2
TGTGCCAGCAGTGGGGGGGTCTTGTTATACAATGAGCAGTTCTTC	CASSGGVLLYNEQFF	TRBV25-1	TRBJ2-1	.	15	.
TGTGCCAGCAGCGTAATAGGACAGGGAAGCACTGAAGCTTTCTTT	CASSVIGQGSTEAFF	TRBV9	TRBJ1-1	.	15	TRBD1
TGCAGCGTTGGAGGGACAGGAACTTATTACGAGCAGTACTTC	CSVGGTGTYYEQYF	TRBV29-1	TRBJ2-7	few	14	TRBD1
TGTGCCGGCAGTACAGGCGCCGCCAATACGCAGTATTTT	CAGSTGAANTQYF	TRBV6-2/TRBV6-3	TRBJ2-3	.	13	.
TGTGCCAGCAGCCCTCCCCAGGGAGGGAGAGGTCAGCCCCAGCATTTT	CASSPPQGGRGQPQHF	TRBV7-2	TRBJ1-5	.	16	.
TGCAGCGTTTCACCCGGACAGGCCTACTCCTACGAGCAGTACTTC	CSVSPGQAYSYEQYF	TRBV29-1	TRBJ2-7	.	15	TRBD1
TGTGCCAGCAGCTTAAACCCAGGGGGTAGGGATACGCAGTATTTT	CASSLNPGGRDTQYF	TRBV7-3	TRBJ2-3	few	15	TRBD1
TGCGCCAGCAGCTTGGCCGGGGGCGTCTATGGCTACACCTTC	CASSLAGGVYGYTF	TRBV5-1	TRBJ1-2	.	14	.
TGCAGTGCTAGAGATTCGTGGGGGAACACTGAAGCTTTCTTT	CSARDSWGNTEAFF	TRBV20-1	TRBJ1-1	.	14	.
TGCAGTGCTAGAGGTGAATTACAGGGGAGGACCTACGAGCAGTACTTC	CSARGELQGRTYEQYF	TRBV20-1	TRBJ2-7	.	16	.
TGCGCCAGCAGCAAAGGGCAGACCTCCTACGAGCAGTACTTC	CASSKGQTSYEQYF	TRBV4-3	TRBJ2-7	few	14	.